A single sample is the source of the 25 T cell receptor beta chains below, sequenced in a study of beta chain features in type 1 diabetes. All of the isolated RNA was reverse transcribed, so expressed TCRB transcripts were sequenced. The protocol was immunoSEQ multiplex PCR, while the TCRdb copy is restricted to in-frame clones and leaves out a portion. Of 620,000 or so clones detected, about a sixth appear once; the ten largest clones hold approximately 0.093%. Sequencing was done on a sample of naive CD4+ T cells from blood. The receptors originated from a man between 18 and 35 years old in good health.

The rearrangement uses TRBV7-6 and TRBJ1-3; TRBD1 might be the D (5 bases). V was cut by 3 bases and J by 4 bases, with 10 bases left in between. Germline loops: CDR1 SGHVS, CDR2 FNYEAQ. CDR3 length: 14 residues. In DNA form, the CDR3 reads TGTGCCAGCAGCTTTGACAGCCGGGGAAACACCATATATTTT. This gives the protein CASSFDSRGNTIYF.

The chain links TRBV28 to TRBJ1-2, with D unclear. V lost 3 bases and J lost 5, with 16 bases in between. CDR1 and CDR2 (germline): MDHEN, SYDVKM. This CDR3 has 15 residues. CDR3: CASSFGVSLGYGYTF. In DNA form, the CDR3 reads TGTGCCAGCAGTTTCGGAGTATCTTTGGGGTATGGCTACACCTTC.

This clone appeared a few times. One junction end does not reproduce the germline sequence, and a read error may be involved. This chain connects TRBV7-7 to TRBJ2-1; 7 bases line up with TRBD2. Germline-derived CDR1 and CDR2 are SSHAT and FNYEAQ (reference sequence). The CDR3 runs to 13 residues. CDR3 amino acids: CASSRGGFDEQFF. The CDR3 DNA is TGTGCTAGCAGCCGGGGAGGGTTCGATGAGCAGTTCTTC.

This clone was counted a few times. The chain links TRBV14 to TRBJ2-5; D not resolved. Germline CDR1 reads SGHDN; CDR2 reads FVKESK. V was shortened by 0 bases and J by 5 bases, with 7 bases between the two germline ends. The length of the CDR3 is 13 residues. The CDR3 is CASSQDSYETQYF. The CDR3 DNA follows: TGTGCCAGCAGCCAAGATAGCTACGAGACCCAGTACTTC.

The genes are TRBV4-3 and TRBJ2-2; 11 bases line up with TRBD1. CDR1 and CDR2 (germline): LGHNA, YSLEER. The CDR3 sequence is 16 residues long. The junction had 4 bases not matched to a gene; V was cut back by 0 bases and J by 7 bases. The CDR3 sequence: CASSQEDRGRFGELFF. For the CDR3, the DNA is TGCGCCAGCAGCCAAGAGGACAGGGGGCGCTTCGGGGAGCTGTTTTTT.

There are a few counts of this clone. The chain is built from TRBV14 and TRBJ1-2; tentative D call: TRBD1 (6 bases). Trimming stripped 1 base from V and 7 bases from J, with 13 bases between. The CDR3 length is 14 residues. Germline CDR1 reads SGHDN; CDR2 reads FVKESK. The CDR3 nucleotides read TGTGCCAGCAGCCAAGTGCAGGGGCGAAGTGGCTACACCTTC. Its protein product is CASSQVQGRSGYTF.

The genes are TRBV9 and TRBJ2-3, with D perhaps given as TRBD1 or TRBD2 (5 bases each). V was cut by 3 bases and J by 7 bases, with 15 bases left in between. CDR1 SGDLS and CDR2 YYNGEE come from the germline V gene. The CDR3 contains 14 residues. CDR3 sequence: CASSATGTSNTQYF. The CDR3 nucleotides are TGTGCCAGCAGCGCCACCGGGACCTCAAATACGCAGTATTTT.

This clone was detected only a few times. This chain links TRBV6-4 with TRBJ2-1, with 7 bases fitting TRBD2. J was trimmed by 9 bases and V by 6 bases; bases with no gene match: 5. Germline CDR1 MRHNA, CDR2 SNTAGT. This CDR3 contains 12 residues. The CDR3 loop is CASRGRGGEQFF. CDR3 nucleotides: TGTGCCAGCAGAGGGAGGGGAGGTGAGCAGTTCTTC.

This CDR3 reads CASSQGYQGTAPNYGYTF. The CDR3 DNA sequence: TGTGCCAGCAGCCAAGGATACCAAGGGACAGCGCCTAACTATGGCTACACCTTC. The chain has TRBV4-2 and TRBJ1-2; 7 bases line up with TRBD1. The J segment lost 0 bases and the V segment lost 1 base, leaving 11 bases of the junction unmatched. Germline CDR1 and CDR2: LGHNA and YNFKEQ. The CDR3 totals 18 residues.

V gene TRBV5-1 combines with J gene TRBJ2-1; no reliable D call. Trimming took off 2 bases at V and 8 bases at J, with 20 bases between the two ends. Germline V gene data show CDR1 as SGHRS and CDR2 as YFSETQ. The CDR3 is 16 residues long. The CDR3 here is CASSFRGSPATHEQFF. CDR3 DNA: TGCGCCAGCAGCTTCCGTGGCTCCCCGGCAACTCATGAGCAGTTCTTC.

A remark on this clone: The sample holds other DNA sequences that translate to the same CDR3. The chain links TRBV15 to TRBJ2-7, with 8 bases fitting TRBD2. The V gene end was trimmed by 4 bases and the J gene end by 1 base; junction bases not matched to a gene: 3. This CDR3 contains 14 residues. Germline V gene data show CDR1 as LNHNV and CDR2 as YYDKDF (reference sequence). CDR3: CATSTGGGSYEQYF. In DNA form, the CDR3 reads TGTGCCACCAGCACGGGAGGGGGTTCCTACGAGCAGTACTTC.

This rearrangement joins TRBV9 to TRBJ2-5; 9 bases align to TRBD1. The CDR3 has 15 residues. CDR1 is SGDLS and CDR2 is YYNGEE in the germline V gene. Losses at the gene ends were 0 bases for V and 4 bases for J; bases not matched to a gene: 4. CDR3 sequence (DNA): TGTGCCAGCAGCGTAGCTCGGGGACAGGGAGAGACCCAGTACTTC. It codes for CASSVARGQGETQYF.

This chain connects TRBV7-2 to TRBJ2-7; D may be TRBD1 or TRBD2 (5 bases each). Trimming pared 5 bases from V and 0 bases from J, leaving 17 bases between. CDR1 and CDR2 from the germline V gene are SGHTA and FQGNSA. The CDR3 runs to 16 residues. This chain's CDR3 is CASSRSGTVNSYEQYF. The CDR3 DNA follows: TGTGCCAGCAGCCGTTCTGGGACGGTAAACTCCTACGAGCAGTACTTC. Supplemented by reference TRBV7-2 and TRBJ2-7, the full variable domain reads GAGVSQSPSNKVTEKGKDVELRCDPISGHTALYWYRQSLGQGLEFLIYFQGNSAPDKSGLPSDRFSAERTGGSVSTLTIQRTQQEDSAVYLCASSRSGTVNSYEQYFGPGTRLTVT.

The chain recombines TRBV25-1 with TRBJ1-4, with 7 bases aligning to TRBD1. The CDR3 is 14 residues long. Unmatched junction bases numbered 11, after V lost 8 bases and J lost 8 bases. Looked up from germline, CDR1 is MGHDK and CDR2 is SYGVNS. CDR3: CASGSDRADEKLFF. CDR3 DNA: TGTGCCAGCGGTTCCGACAGGGCAGACGAAAAACTGTTTTTT.

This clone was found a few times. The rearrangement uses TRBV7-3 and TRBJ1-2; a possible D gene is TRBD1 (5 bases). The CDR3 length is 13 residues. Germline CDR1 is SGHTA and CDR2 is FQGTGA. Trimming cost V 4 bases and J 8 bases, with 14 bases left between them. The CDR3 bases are TGTGCCAGCAGCTCTGGCGACAGTTTGGGCTACACCTTC. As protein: CASSSGDSLGYTF. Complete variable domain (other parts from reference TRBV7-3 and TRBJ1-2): GAGVSQTPSNKVTEKGKYVELRCDPISGHTALYWYRQSLGQGPEFLIYFQGTGAADDSGLPNDRFFAVRPEGSVSTLKIQRTERGDSAVYLCASSSGDSLGYTFGSGTRLTVV.

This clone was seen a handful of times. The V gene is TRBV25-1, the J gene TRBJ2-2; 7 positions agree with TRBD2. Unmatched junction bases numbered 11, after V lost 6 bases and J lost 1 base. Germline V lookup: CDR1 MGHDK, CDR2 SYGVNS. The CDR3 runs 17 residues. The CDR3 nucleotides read TGTGCCAGCAGACCCCCACGGGGGGTACTGAACACCGGGGAGCTGTTTTTT. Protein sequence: CASRPPRGVLNTGELFF.

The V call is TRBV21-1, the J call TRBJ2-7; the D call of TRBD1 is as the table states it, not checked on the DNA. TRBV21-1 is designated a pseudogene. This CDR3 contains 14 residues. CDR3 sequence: CASSVRDRAYEQYF. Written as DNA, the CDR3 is TGTGCCAGCAGCGTCCGGGACAGAGCCTACGAGCAGTACTTC.

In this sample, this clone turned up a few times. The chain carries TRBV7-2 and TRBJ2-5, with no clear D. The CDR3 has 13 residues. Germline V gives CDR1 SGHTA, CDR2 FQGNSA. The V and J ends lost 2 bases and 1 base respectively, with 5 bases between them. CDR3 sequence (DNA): TGTGCCAGCAGCTTATCCAGCCAAGAGACCCAGTACTTC. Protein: CASSLSSQETQYF.

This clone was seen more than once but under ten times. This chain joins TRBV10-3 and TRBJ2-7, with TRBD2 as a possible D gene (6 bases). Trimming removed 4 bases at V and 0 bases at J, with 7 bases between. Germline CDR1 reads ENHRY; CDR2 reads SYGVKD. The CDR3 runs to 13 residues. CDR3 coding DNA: TGTGCCATCAGTGGTAGCGGCTCCTACGAGCAGTACTTC. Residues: CAISGSGSYEQYF.

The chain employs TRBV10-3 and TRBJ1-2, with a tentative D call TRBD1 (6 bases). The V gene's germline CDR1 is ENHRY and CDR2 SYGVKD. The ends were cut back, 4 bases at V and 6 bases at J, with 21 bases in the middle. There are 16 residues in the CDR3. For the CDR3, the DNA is TGTGCCATCAGTGGAAAGGGGGTTGAGAGGGTAGATGGCTACACCTTC. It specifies CAISGKGVERVDGYTF.

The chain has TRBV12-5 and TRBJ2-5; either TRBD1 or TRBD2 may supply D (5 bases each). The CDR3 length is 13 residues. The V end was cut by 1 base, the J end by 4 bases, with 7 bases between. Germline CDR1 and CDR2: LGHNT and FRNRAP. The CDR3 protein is CASGLAGGETQYF. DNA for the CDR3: TGTGCTAGTGGTTTGGCTGGGGGAGAGACCCAGTACTTC.

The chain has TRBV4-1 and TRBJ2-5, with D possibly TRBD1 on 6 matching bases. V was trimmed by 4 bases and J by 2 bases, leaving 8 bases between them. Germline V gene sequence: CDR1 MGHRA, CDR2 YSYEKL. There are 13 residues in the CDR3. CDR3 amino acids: CASSPRGQETQYF. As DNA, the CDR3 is TGCGCCAGCAGCCCGAGGGGGCAAGAGACCCAGTACTTC.

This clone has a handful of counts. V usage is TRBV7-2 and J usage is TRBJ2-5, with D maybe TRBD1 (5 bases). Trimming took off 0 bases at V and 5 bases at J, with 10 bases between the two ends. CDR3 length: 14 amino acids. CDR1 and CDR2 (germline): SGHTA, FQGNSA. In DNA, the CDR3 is TGTGCCAGCAGCTTAGCATCAGGGTCGGAGACCCAGTACTTC. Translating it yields CASSLASGSETQYF.

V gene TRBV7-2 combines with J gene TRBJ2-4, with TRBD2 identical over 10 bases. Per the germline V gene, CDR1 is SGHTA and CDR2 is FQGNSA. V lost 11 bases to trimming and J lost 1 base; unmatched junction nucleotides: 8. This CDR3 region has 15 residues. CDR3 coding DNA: TGTGCCTCTCAGGGAGCGGGAGGGGCCAAAAACATTCAGTACTTC. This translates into CASQGAGGAKNIQYF. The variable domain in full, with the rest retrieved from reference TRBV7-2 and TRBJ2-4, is GAGVSQSPSNKVTEKGKDVELRCDPISGHTALYWYRQSLGQGLEFLIYFQGNSAPDKSGLPSDRFSAERTGGSVSTLTIQRTQQEDSAVYLCASQGAGGAKNIQYFGAGTRLSVL.

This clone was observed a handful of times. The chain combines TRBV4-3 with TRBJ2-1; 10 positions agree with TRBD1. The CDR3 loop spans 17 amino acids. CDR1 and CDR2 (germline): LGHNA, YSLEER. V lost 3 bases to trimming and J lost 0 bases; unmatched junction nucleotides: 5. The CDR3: CASSHSGTGDSYNEQFF. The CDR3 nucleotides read TGCGCCAGCAGCCATAGTGGGACAGGGGACTCCTACAATGAGCAGTTCTTC.